This T cell receptor (beta chain) stems from a study of CD8 T cells in Susac syndrome. For the study at large: At the time their blood was drawn, patients with Susac syndrome were either therapy-naive, on corticosteroids (with some of them also receiving intravenous immunoglobulin), or on intravenous immunoglobulin alone.

Reverse transcription used roughly 0.5 to 1 ug RNA and random hexamers. An immunoSEQ multiplex PCR amplified TCR beta CDR3 over 54 Vbeta and 13 Jbeta. TCRdb itself ran the immunoSEQ multiplex PCR reads through MiXCR, one entry per CDR3 protein. The repertoire holds tens of thousands of distinct CDR3 sequences, with around 96% as singletons. Sequencing of TCR beta was undertaken in CD8+ and CD4+ T cells derived from blood. Germline V gene sequence: CDR1 GTSNPN, CDR2 SVGIG (reference sequence). V lost 4 bases and J 1 base, leaving 14 bases between the germline ends. The CDR3 extends over 15 amino acids. The table lists this clonotype with a count of one. What it binds is unknown. Study-level findings and limits: In total CD8+ repertoires, about 15 Susac-specific public clones were detected, and CD8+ TEMRA repertoires contained about 5.

Sequenced sample: CD8+ T cells from PBMCs. The chain uses TRBV30 and TRBJ2-1, with a weak D call TRBD1 (6 bases). The clonotype originates from a human donor with Susac syndrome. Here the CDR3 reads CAWTDSGASYNEQFF. The CDR3 DNA reads as TGTGCCTGGACGGACAGCGGCGCGTCCTACAATGAGCAGTTCTTC.